What follows is one TCR beta chain and its context. This record comes from a study of T cells in Graves' hyperthyroidism and ophthalmopathy. This CDR3 contains 16 residues. Looked up from germline, CDR1 is MGHRA and CDR2 is YSYEKL. Between the trimmed V and J ends, which lost 1 base and 11 bases, there was a span of 20 bases. Authors of the study amplified TCR beta CDR3 regions from RNA transcripts. The HTBI primer set served for first-round RT-PCR of the TCR CDR3. TCRdb fed the multiplex PCR reads into MiXCR, producing one record per CDR3 protein. The sample has about 130,000 distinct CDR3 sequences; about 20% are singletons.

The sequencing input was blood. The TCR comes from a woman aged 45-65 years with Graves' hyperthyroidism that later progressed to Graves' ophthalmopathy. J is TRBJ1-4 and V is TRBV4-1; D not resolved. The CDR3 DNA reads TGCGCCAGCAGCCAAGTCCCAAATACCCCAGGATGGAAACTGTTTTTT. Amino acids: CASSQVPNTPGWKLFF.